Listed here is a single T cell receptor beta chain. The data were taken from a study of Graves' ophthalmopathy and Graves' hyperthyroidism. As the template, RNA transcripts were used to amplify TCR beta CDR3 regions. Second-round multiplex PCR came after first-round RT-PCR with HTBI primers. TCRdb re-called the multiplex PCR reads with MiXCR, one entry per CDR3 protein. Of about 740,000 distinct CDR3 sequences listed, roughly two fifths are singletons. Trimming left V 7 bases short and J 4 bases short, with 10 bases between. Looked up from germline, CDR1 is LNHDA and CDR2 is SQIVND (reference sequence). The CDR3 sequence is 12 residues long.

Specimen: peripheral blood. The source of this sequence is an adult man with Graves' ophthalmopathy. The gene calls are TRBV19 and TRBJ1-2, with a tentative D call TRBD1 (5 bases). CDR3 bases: TGTGCCAGTATCTCGGGGCTCTATGGCTACACCTTC. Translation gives CASISGLYGYTF.